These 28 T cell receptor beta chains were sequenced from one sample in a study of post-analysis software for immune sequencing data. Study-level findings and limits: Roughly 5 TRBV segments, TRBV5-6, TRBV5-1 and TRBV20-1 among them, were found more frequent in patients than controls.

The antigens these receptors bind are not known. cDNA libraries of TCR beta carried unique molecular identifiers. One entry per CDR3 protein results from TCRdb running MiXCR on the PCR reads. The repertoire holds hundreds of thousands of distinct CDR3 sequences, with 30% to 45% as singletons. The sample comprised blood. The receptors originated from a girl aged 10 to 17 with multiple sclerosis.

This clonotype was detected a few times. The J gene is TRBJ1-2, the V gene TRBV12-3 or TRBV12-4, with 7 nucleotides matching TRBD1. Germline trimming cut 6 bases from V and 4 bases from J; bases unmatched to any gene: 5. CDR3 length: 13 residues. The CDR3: CASSRGFSYGYTF. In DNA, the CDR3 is TGTGCCAGCAGCAGGGGGTTTAGCTATGGCTACACCTTC.

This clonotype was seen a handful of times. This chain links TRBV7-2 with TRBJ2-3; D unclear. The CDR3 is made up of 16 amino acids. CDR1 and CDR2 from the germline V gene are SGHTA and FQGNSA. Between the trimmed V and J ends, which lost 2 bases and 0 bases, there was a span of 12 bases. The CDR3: CASSLSGSYSTDTQYF. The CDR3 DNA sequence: TGTGCCAGCAGCTTAAGTGGATCTTATAGCACAGATACGCAGTATTTT.

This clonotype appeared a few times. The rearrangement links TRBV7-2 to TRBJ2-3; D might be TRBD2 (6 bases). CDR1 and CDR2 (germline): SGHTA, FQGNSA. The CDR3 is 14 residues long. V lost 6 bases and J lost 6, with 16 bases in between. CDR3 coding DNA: TGTGCCAGCAGTTTCAAGGTGGGGAGGGATACGCAGTATTTT. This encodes CASSFKVGRDTQYF.

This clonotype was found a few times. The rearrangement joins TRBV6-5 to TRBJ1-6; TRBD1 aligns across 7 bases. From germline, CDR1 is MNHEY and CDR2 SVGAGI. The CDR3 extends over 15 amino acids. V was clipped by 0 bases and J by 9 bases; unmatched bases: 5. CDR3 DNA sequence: TGTGCCAGCAGTTACTCGACAGGGTTTGCTTCACCCCTCCACTTT. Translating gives CASSYSTGFASPLHF.

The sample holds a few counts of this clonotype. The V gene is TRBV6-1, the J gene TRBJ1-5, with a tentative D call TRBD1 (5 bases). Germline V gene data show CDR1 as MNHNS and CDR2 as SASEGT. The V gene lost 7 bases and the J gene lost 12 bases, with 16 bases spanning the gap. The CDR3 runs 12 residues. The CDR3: CASTRDSTYQHF. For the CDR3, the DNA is TGTGCCAGCACCCGAGACAGCACCTACCAGCATTTT.

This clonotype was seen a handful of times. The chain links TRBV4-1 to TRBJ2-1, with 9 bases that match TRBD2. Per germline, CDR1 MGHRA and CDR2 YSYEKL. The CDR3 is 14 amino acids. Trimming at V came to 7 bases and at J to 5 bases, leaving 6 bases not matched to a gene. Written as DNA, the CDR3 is TGCGCCAGCAAAGGGACTAGCCCTCACAATGAGCAGTTCTTC. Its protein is CASKGTSPHNEQFF.

Here the CDR3 DNA reads TGCGCCAGCAGCTTGCAGGACAGCCTCACTGAAGCTTTCTTT. The encoded protein is CASSLQDSLTEAFF. The chain joins TRBV5-1 to TRBJ1-1; D perhaps matches TRBD1 (6 bases). Germline values: CDR1 SGHRS, CDR2 YFSETQ. Trimming removed 1 base from V and 4 bases from J, with 11 bases in between. This CDR3 region has 14 residues.

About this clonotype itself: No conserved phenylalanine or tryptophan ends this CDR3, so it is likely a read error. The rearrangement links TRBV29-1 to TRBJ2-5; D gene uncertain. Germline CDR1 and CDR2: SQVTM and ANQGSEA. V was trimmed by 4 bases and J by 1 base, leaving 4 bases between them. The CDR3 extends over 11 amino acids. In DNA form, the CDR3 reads TGCAGCGTTGGGCCCCAAGAGACCCAGTACGTC. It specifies CSVGPQETQYV.

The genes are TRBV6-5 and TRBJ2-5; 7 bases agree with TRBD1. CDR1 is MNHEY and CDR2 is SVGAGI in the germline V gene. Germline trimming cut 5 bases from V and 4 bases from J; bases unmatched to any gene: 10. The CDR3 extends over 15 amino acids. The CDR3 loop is CASSKGARIRETQYF. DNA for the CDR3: TGTGCCAGCAGTAAGGGGGCGAGAATACGAGAGACCCAGTACTTC.

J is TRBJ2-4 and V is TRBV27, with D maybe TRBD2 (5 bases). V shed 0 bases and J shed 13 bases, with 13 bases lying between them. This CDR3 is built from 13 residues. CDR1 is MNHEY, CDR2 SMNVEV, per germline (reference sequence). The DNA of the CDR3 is TGTGCCAGCAGTTTATCGCCCTCGCGGAGGCAGTACTTC. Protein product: CASSLSPSRRQYF.

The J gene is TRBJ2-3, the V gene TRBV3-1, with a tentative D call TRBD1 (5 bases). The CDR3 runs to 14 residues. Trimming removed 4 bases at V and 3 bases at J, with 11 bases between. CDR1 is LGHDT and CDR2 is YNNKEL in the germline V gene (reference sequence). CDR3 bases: TGTGCCAGCAGCCGACAGAGCTTGACAGATACGCAGTATTTT. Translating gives CASSRQSLTDTQYF.

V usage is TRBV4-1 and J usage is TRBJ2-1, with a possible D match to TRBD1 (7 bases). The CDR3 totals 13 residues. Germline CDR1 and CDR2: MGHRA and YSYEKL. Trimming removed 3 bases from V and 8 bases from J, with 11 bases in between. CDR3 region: CASSHPRGDEQFF. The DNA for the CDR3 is TGCGCCAGCAGCCACCCCAGGGGGGATGAGCAGTTCTTC.

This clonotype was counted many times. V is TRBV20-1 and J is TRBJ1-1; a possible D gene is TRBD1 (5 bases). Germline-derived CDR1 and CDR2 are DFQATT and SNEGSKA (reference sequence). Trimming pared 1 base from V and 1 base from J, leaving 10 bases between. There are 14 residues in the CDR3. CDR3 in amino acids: CSARAIGGNTEAFF. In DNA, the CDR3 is TGCAGTGCTAGAGCCATCGGGGGGAACACTGAAGCTTTCTTT.

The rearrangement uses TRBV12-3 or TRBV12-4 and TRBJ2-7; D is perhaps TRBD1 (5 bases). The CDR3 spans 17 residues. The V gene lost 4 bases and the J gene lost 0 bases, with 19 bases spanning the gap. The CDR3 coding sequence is TGTGCCAGCAGTTCAGGGTGGCATGGTGGGAACTCCTACGAGCAGTACTTC. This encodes CASSSGWHGGNSYEQYF.

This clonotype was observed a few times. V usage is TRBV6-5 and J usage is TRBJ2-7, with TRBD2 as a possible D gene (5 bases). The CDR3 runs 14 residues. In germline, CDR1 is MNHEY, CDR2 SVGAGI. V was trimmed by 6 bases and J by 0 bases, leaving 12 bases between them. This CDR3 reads CASRTTSSSYEQYF. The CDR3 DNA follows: TGTGCCAGCAGGACTACTTCTAGCTCCTACGAGCAGTACTTC.

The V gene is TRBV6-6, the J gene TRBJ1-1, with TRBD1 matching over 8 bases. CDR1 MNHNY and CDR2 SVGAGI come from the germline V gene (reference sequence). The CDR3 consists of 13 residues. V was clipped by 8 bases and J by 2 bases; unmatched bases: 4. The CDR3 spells CASRTGSNTEAFF. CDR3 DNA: TGTGCCAGCCGGACAGGGTCTAACACTGAAGCTTTCTTT.

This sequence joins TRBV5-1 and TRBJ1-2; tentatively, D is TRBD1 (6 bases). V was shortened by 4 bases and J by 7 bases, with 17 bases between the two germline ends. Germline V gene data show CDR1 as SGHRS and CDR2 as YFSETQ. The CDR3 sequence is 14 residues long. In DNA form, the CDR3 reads TGCGCCAGCAGCCCCCAGACAGGATTAAGTGGCTACACCTTC. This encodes CASSPQTGLSGYTF.

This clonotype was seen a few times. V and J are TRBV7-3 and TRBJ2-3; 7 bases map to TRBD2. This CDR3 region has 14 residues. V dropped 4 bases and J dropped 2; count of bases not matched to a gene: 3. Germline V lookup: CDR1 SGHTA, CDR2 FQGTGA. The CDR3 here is CASSSGGSTDTQYF. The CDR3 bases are TGTGCCAGCAGCTCCGGGGGGTCCACAGATACGCAGTATTTT.

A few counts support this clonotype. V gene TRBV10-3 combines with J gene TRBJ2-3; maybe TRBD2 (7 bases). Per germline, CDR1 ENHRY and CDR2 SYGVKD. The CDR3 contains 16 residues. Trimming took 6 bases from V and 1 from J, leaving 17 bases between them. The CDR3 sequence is CAISPGRGGGTDTQYF. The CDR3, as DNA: TGTGCCATCAGCCCCGGTAGGGGGGGAGGCACAGATACGCAGTATTTT.

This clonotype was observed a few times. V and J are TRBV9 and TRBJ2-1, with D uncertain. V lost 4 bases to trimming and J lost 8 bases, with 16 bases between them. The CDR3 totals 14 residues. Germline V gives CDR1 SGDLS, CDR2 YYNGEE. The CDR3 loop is CASSPRTGRDEQFF. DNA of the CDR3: TGTGCCAGCAGCCCCCGAACGGGCCGGGATGAGCAGTTCTTC.

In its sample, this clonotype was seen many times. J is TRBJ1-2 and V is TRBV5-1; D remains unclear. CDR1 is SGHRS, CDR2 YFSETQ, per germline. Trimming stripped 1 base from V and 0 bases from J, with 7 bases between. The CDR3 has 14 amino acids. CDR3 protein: CASSLTTANYGYTF. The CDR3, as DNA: TGCGCCAGCAGCTTGACAACAGCTAACTATGGCTACACCTTC.

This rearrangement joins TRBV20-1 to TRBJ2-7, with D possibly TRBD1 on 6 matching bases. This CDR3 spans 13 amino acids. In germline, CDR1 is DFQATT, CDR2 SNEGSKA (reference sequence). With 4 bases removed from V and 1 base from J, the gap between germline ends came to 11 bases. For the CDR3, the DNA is TGCAGTGCTAATTGGACAGAATCCTACGAGCAGTACTTC. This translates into CSANWTESYEQYF.

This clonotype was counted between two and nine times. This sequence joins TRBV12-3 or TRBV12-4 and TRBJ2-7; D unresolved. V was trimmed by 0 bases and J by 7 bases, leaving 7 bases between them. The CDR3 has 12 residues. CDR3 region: CASSLAGWEQYF. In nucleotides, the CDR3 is TGTGCCAGCAGTTTAGCTGGGTGGGAGCAGTACTTC.

CDR3 DNA: TGTGCCAGCAGCTTAGTCTACAGGGGCCAAGAGACCCAGTACTTC. It encodes CASSLVYRGQETQYF. V is TRBV7-6 and J is TRBJ2-5; 7 bases line up with TRBD1. The V segment lost 1 base and the J segment 1 base; nucleotides outside the gene matches: 3. The CDR3 totals 15 residues. The germline CDR1 and CDR2 sequences are SGHVS and FNYEAQ.

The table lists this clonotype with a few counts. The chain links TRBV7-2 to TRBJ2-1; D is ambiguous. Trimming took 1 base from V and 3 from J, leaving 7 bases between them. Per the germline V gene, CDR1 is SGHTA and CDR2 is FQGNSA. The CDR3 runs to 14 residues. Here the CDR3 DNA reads TGTGCCAGCAGCTTAGACCCGGTCTACAATGAGCAGTTCTTC. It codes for CASSLDPVYNEQFF.

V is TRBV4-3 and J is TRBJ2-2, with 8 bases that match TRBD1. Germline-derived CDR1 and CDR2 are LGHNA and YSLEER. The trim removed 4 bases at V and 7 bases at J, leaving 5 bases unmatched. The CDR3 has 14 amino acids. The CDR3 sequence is CASSRTGSGGELFF. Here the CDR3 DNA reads TGCGCCAGCAGCCGGACAGGGTCGGGCGGGGAGCTGTTTTTT.

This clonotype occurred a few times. DNA of the CDR3: TGTGCCAGCAGCCAAAGGACAGGGGGGCCAGGGACCCAGCATTTT. This sequence encodes CASSQRTGGPGTQHF. The gene calls are TRBV27 and TRBJ1-5; 10 bases are a match to TRBD1. V was pared by 6 bases and J by 11 bases, with 13 bases of the junction left unmatched. The CDR3 extends over 15 amino acids. From germline, CDR1 is MNHEY and CDR2 SMNVEV (reference sequence).

The CDR3, as DNA: TGCAGTGCTAGAGACTCTGAGTCCACAGATACGCAGTATTTT. This encodes CSARDSESTDTQYF. The V gene is TRBV20-1, the J gene TRBJ2-3; D remains unclear. This CDR3 has 14 residues. V lost 0 bases and J lost 2, with 9 bases in between. Germline CDR1 and CDR2: DFQATT and SNEGSKA (reference sequence).